These 29 T cell receptor beta chains were all obtained from the same sample, sequenced in a study of blood T cell repertoires in COVID-19 (dated by TCRdb to the early 2020s). Libraries were built with the immunoSEQ multiplex PCR assay. TCRdb stores this immuneACCESS table with in-frame sequences only. Part of the clones is absent; in the studies checked, under half of the shortfall reflects unresolved V genes, and no reason is known for the rest. This sample gives about 520,000 clones in total; 70% to 90% of them show up just once. Together, the top ten hold about 3% of the sample. The sample was peripheral blood. The receptors shown here come from a human donor in a cohort sampled during active COVID-19.

The chain employs TRBV6-5 and TRBJ2-7, with D uncertain. Germline-derived CDR1 and CDR2 are MNHEY and SVGAGI. The V and J ends lost 2 bases and 0 bases respectively, with 11 bases between them. The CDR3 consists of 15 residues. The CDR3 here is CASSYDPMSSYEQYF. In DNA form, the CDR3 reads TGTGCCAGCAGTTACGATCCGATGAGCTCCTACGAGCAGTACTTC.

CDR3 sequence (DNA): TGTGCCAGTGGGGACATTTACTCCTACAATGAGCAGTTCTTC. Translating gives CASGDIYSYNEQFF. The chain employs TRBV19 and TRBJ2-1, with D perhaps TRBD1 (6 bases). The CDR3 extends over 14 amino acids. The V gene lost 8 bases and the J gene lost 0 bases, with 11 bases spanning the gap. CDR1 and CDR2 (germline): LNHDA, SQIVND (reference sequence).

This clone was seen a single time. The chain joins TRBV15 to TRBJ2-7, with D maybe TRBD2 (5 bases). This CDR3 region has 15 residues. V lost 1 base, J lost 0 bases, and 10 bases lay in between. Germline V gives CDR1 LNHNV, CDR2 YYDKDF (reference sequence). The DNA of the CDR3 is TGTGCCACCAGCAGAGGGGGAGCAACCTCCTACGAGCAGTACTTC. Its translation: CATSRGGATSYEQYF.

The genes are TRBV7-9 and TRBJ1-1; D is unclear. This CDR3 comprises 13 residues. V dropped 1 base and J dropped 6 bases, with 9 bases sitting between them. Germline V gene data show CDR1 as SEHNR and CDR2 as FQNEAQ (reference sequence). CDR3 amino acids: CASSLEYFAEAFF. The CDR3 region has the DNA TGTGCCAGCAGCTTAGAATATTTCGCTGAAGCTTTCTTT.

The chain combines TRBV11-3 with TRBJ2-5, with 12 nucleotides matching TRBD2. CDR1 and CDR2 (germline): SGHNT, YENEEA. The CDR3 length is 19 residues. With V trimmed by 5 bases and J by 5 bases, 18 bases remained unmatched. The CDR3 DNA reads TGTGCCAGCAGCCGCAATATACCCAGACTAGCGGGAGTGGGGGAGACCCAGTACTTC. It yields the protein CASSRNIPRLAGVGETQYF.

The chain employs TRBV3-1 (or the pseudogene TRBV3-2) and TRBJ1-1; TRBD1 is a possible D gene (6 bases). This CDR3 is built from 14 residues. Per germline, CDR1 LGHDT and CDR2 YNNKEL (reference sequence). The V end was cut by 7 bases, the J end by 1 base, with 13 bases between. The CDR3 coding sequence is TGTGCCAGCACAGGGGCAGTACAGAACACTGAAGCTTTCTTT. It translates to CASTGAVQNTEAFF.

The chain is built from TRBV5-6 and TRBJ1-3, with D unresolved. Trimming left V 0 bases short and J 1 base short, with 5 bases between. Germline CDR1 and CDR2: SGHDT and YYEEEE. The CDR3 extends over 14 amino acids. CDR3 region: CASSLAFSGNTIYF. The DNA of the CDR3 is TGTGCCAGCAGCTTGGCATTTTCTGGAAACACCATATATTTT.

This clone was observed a handful of times. The CDR3 bases are TGTGCCAGCAGCTTTGGGACTAGCGCGAACACCGGGGAGCTGTTTTTT. Amino acids: CASSFGTSANTGELFF. V and J are TRBV7-3 and TRBJ2-2; 10 bases align to TRBD2. The CDR3 contains 16 residues. In germline, CDR1 is SGHTA, CDR2 FQGTGA. The junction had 1 base not matched to a gene; V was cut back by 3 bases and J by 0 bases. The full variable domain, rest sourced from reference TRBV7-3 and TRBJ2-2, is GAGVSQTPSNKVTEKGKYVELRCDPISGHTALYWYRQSLGQGPEFLIYFQGTGAADDSGLPNDRFFAVRPEGSVSTLKIQRTERGDSAVYLCASSFGTSANTGELFFGEGSRLTVL.

The chain links TRBV18 to TRBJ2-1, with D unresolved. Deletions cut 3 bases from V and 4 bases from J, with 7 bases between. CDR1 and CDR2 (germline): KGHSH, LQKENI. The CDR3 has 13 amino acids. DNA for the CDR3: TGTGCCAGCTCACCCGTCGGGTACAATGAGCAGTTCTTC. This codes for CASSPVGYNEQFF. Full variable domain (remainder filled in from reference TRBV18 and TRBJ2-1): NAGVMQNPRHLVRRRGQEARLRCSPMKGHSHVYWYRQLPEEGLKFMVYLQKENIIDESGMPKERFSAEFPKEGPSILRIQQVVRGDSAAYFCASSPVGYNEQFFGPGTRLTVL.

The chain couples TRBV30 to TRBJ2-1; 10 bases map to TRBD2. Unmatched junction bases numbered 11, after V lost 2 bases and J lost 4 bases. The germline CDR1 and CDR2 sequences are GTSNPN and SVGIG (reference sequence). The CDR3 sequence is 17 residues long. CDR3 loop: CAWSFPPLAGVYNEQFF. The CDR3 DNA sequence: TGTGCCTGGAGTTTTCCGCCCCTAGCGGGGGTATACAATGAGCAGTTCTTC. Full variable domain (remainder filled in from reference TRBV30 and TRBJ2-1): SQTIHQWPATLVQPVGSPLSLECTVEGTSNPNLYWYRQAAGRGLQLLFYSVGIGQISSEVPQNLSASRPQDRQFILSSKKLLLSDSGFYLCAWSFPPLAGVYNEQFFGPGTRLTVL.

The CDR3 is CASSPRGSWNEQFF. CDR3 nucleotide sequence: TGTGCCAGCAGCCCGAGGGGGTCGTGGAATGAGCAGTTCTTC. The V call is TRBV7-3, the J call TRBJ2-1; TRBD1 might be the D (6 bases). V lost 5 bases, J lost 7 bases, and 15 bases lay in between. Germline-derived CDR1 and CDR2 are SGHTA and FQGTGA. This CDR3 is built from 14 residues.

This clone was observed a few times. This rearrangement joins TRBV6-5 to TRBJ2-4, with TRBD1 matching 8 bases. There are 14 residues in the CDR3. Trimming removed 4 bases from V and 6 bases from J; junction bases left unmatched: 5. Germline V gene lookup returns CDR1 MNHEY and CDR2 SVGAGI. The CDR3: CASSFGQGVNIQYF. CDR3 sequence (DNA): TGTGCCAGCAGTTTCGGACAGGGAGTAAACATTCAGTACTTC.

The rearrangement links TRBV27 to TRBJ1-5, with 8 bases matching TRBD1. This CDR3 has 16 residues. The germline V gene has CDR1 MNHEY and CDR2 SMNVEV (reference sequence). Trimming took 6 bases from V and 1 from J; bases not matched to a gene: 8. CDR3 sequence: CASRLGGQGSNQPQHF. The CDR3, as DNA: TGTGCCAGCAGATTAGGAGGACAGGGAAGCAATCAGCCCCAGCATTTT.

The chain links TRBV3-1 (or the pseudogene TRBV3-2) to TRBJ2-5, with TRBD1 identical over 9 bases. Looked up from germline, CDR1 is LGHDT and CDR2 is YNNKEL (reference sequence). The CDR3 contains 16 residues. V dropped 4 bases and J dropped 7; count of bases not matched to a gene: 13. The CDR3: CASSPKYRGLPGTQYF. CDR3 coding DNA: TGTGCCAGCAGCCCGAAGTACAGGGGGCTTCCGGGGACCCAGTACTTC.

V is TRBV7-3 and J is TRBJ2-1, with TRBD2 matching over 13 bases. CDR3 size: 16 residues. V gave up 5 bases and J gave up 8 bases; unmatched junction bases: 9. Germline values: CDR1 SGHTA, CDR2 FQGTGA. The CDR3: CASSPTTSGRPHEQFF. CDR3 coding DNA: TGTGCCAGCAGCCCGACGACTAGCGGGAGGCCTCATGAGCAGTTCTTC.

This clone was found a few times. The chain has TRBV12-3 or TRBV12-4 and TRBJ2-1; D is possibly TRBD1 (5 bases). The V end lost 7 bases, the J end lost 10 bases, and 14 bases lay between the germline ends. The CDR3 consists of 12 residues. In nucleotides, the CDR3 is TGTGCCAGCACCCCTCAAAGGGGAGAGCAGTTCTTC. Translation gives CASTPQRGEQFF.

CDR3 in DNA: TGCGCCAGCAGCCGAGGACTAGCGGGAGGGCCGTACAATGAGCAGTTCTTC. Encoded protein: CASSRGLAGGPYNEQFF. The gene calls are TRBV5-1 and TRBJ2-1, with 15 bases matching TRBD2. The CDR3 extends over 17 amino acids. V lost 4 bases, J lost 4 bases, and 6 bases stayed unmatched. The germline V gene encodes CDR1 SGHRS and CDR2 YFSETQ.

CDR3 nucleotide sequence: TGTGCCAGCAGTTTGTTAGCGGGAGTTGGGAATGAGCAGTTCTTC. Its translation is CASSLLAGVGNEQFF. This rearrangement joins TRBV6-2 or TRBV6-3 to TRBJ2-1; 9 bases agree with TRBD2. CDR1 and CDR2 from the germline V gene are MNHEY and SVGEGT. This CDR3 region has 15 residues. Trimming took 4 bases from V and 7 from J; bases not matched to a gene: 8.

The rearrangement uses TRBV6-5 and TRBJ2-7, with 9 bases that match TRBD2. The V and J ends lost 1 base and 2 bases, in that order; junction bases with no gene match: 6. Germline CDR1 and CDR2: MNHEY and SVGAGI. This CDR3 comprises 16 residues. CDR3 bases: TGTGCCAGCAGTTACTTTAGCGGGAGCCGTGCCTACGAGCAGTACTTC. Encoded protein: CASSYFSGSRAYEQYF.

This rearrangement joins TRBV18 to TRBJ2-1, with TRBD2 identical over 9 bases. Germline CDR1 is KGHSH and CDR2 is LQKENI. This CDR3 spans 15 amino acids. The V and J ends lost 6 bases and 9 bases, in that order; junction bases with no gene match: 12. The CDR3 is CASSPLAGQGGEQFF. CDR3 sequence (DNA): TGTGCCAGCTCCCCCCTAGCGGGACAAGGGGGTGAGCAGTTCTTC.

The V gene is TRBV5-1, the J gene TRBJ2-1; D not certain. Trimming removed 4 bases from V and 10 bases from J, with 15 bases in between. The CDR3 loop spans 13 amino acids. CDR1 and CDR2 (germline): SGHRS, YFSETQ. CDR3 amino acids: CASSPPPSGEQFF. DNA for the CDR3: TGCGCCAGCAGCCCGCCACCCTCCGGGGAGCAGTTCTTC.

This sequence joins TRBV6-5 and TRBJ1-2; no firm D call. CDR1 is MNHEY, CDR2 SVGAGI, per germline. The length of the CDR3 is 15 residues. Trimming left V 4 bases short and J 2 bases short, with 14 bases between. The CDR3 is CASSSRAQVNYGYTF. The CDR3 coding sequence is TGTGCCAGCAGTTCCCGAGCCCAGGTCAACTATGGCTACACCTTC.

CDR3 DNA: TGTGCCAGCAGCTCCCCGGGACTAGCGGGAGATACGCAGTATTTT. Translated: CASSSPGLAGDTQYF. This chain connects TRBV13 to TRBJ2-3, with TRBD2 matching 12 bases. There are 15 residues in the CDR3. CDR1 and CDR2 (germline): PRHDT, FYEKMQ (reference sequence). V shed 4 bases, J shed 5 bases, and the junction held 4 bases outside the gene matches.

J is TRBJ1-1 and V is TRBV11-2; D is unclear. The CDR3 spans 13 residues. Per germline, CDR1 SGHAT and CDR2 FQNNGV. Trimming removed 5 bases from V and 0 bases from J, with 7 bases in between. CDR3 amino acids: CASSAVMNTEAFF. The CDR3 DNA reads TGTGCCAGCAGCGCAGTTATGAACACTGAAGCTTTCTTT.

The chain has TRBV30 and TRBJ2-7, with a possible D match to TRBD1 (6 bases). Germline CDR1 GTSNPN, CDR2 SVGIG (reference sequence). This CDR3 spans 15 amino acids. V was shortened by 3 bases and J by 1 base, with 16 bases between the two germline ends. CDR3 bases: TGTGCCTGGAGGAAACAGGGTATTAAGTCCTACGAGCAGTACTTC. Protein sequence: CAWRKQGIKSYEQYF.

This chain connects TRBV30 to TRBJ2-7; possibly TRBD2 for D (6 bases). Germline V gene lookup returns CDR1 GTSNPN and CDR2 SVGIG (reference sequence). V lost 3 bases and J 2 bases, leaving 14 bases between the germline ends. The CDR3 spans 14 residues. The CDR3 DNA follows: TGTGCCTGGAGAAGGCCGGGACTTGCCTACGAGCAGTACTTC. This gives the protein CAWRRPGLAYEQYF.

The CDR3 bases are TGTGCCACAGAGCTGAAGCGGGAGGCGGAATACGAGCAGTACTTC. Protein: CATELKREAEYEQYF. The chain links TRBV24-1 to TRBJ2-7; 9 bases agree with TRBD2. The junction had 13 bases not matched to a gene; V was cut back by 10 bases and J by 4 bases. This CDR3 is 15 amino acids long. In germline, CDR1 is KGHDR, CDR2 SFDVKD.

The genes are TRBV7-2 and TRBJ2-7; 9 bases agree with TRBD1. CDR1 and CDR2 (germline): SGHTA, FQGNSA. The CDR3 totals 13 residues. The V and J ends lost 5 bases and 7 bases, in that order; junction bases with no gene match: 6. CDR3 sequence: CASSAQGAIEQYF. CDR3 DNA: TGTGCCAGCAGCGCACAGGGGGCGATTGAGCAGTACTTC.

The chain joins TRBV29-1 to TRBJ2-7; 8 bases agree with TRBD2. Germline values: CDR1 SQVTM, CDR2 ANQGSEA. J was trimmed by 5 bases and V by 6 bases; bases with no gene match: 15. This CDR3 contains 15 residues. The CDR3 is CSVTLLAVGSDEQYF. Here the CDR3 DNA reads TGCAGCGTGACACTACTAGCGGTGGGGTCCGACGAGCAGTACTTC.